These T cell receptor beta chains were read from a single sample in a study of T cells in Graves' hyperthyroidism and ophthalmopathy. MiXCR, applied by TCRdb to the multiplex PCR reads, yields one record per CDR3 protein. The table shows some 300,000 distinct CDR3 sequences, with about an eighth occurring only once. The source material was blood. The receptors originated from a woman aged 25 to 39 with Graves' hyperthyroidism that later progressed to Graves' ophthalmopathy. Both conserved end residues are part of each CDR3. D genes are given only for firm matches. Expanded clones are given a class, and other clones once, few, many or no size at all.

>TRBJ2-5|many|TRBV11-2|TRBD2
CASSLGAGGPEETQYF
TGTGCCAGCAGCTTAGGGGCGGGAGGGCCGGAAGAGACCCAGTACTTC
>TRBJ2-7|NA|TRBV15|NA
CATSPGHSYEQYF
TGTGCCACCAGCCCGGGACACAGCTACGAGCAGTACTTC
>TRBJ2-1|once|TRBV6-2/TRBV6-3|NA
CASSLGGALYNEQFF
TGTGCCAGCAGTTTGGGGGGAGCGCTTTACAATGAGCAGTTCTTC
>TRBJ2-7|many|TRBV11-2|TRBD2
CASSSGLAEQYF
TGTGCCAGCAGCTCCGGACTAGCGGAGCAGTACTTC
>TRBJ2-7|NA|TRBV28|TRBD1
CASRAGTGAYEQYF
TGTGCCAGCAGGGCCGGGACAGGGGCCTACGAGCAGTACTTC
>TRBJ2-7|many|TRBV10-2|NA
CASRLAVEGGNEQYF
TGCGCCAGCAGACTAGCCGTTGAGGGGGGCAACGAGCAGTACTTC
>TRBJ2-7|many|TRBV7-2|NA
CASSLAQGKAYEQYF
TGTGCCAGCAGCTTAGCCCAGGGAAAGGCCTACGAGCAGTACTTC
>TRBJ1-6|NA|TRBV25-1|NA
CASRETGNSPLHF
TGTGCCAGCAGAGAAACAGGGAACTCACCCCTCCACTTT
>TRBJ1-1|NA|TRBV3-1|NA
CASSQDFQFANTEAFF
TGTGCCAGCAGCCAAGACTTCCAGTTTGCCAACACTGAAGCTTTCTTT
>TRBJ2-5|many|TRBV5-8|NA
CASSSAKGGVYQETQYF
TGTGCCAGCAGCTCGGCCAAGGGGGGCGTGTACCAAGAGACCCAGTACTTC
>TRBJ2-1|few|TRBV27|NA
CASSNVRDQYNEQFF
TGTGCCAGCAGTAACGTCAGGGACCAATACAATGAGCAGTTCTTC
>TRBJ1-1|few|TRBV6-6|TRBD1
CASSYSNRGRGEAFF
TGTGCCAGCAGTTACTCGAACAGGGGGCGGGGTGAAGCTTTCTTT